This T cell receptor beta chain emerged from a study of control samples from healthy donors and cancer patients. CDR3 length: 13 amino acids. Trimming left V 4 bases short and J 3 bases short, with 7 bases between. The germline CDR1 and CDR2 sequences are ENHRY and SYGVKD. The assay was immunoSEQ multiplex PCR, and TCRdb's table has in-frame clones only and misses some. The sample consists of 100,000 to 150,000 clones, roughly 86% of them appearing once. The TCR originated in a man aged 45-60 years with head and neck cancer. The V gene is TRBV10-3, the J gene TRBJ2-1, with D tentatively TRBD1 (6 bases). Specimen: PBMCs. CDR3 in DNA: TGTGCCATCAGTGCGGACAGCTACAATGAGCAGTTCTTC. Translating it yields CAISADSYNEQFF.